Below, 25 T cell receptor beta chains from the same sample are listed, as sequenced in a study of T cells after yellow fever vaccination. TCRdb re-derived calls from the 5' RACE reads in MiXCR, one entry per CDR3 protein. The sample has about 630,000 distinct CDR3 sequences; 10% to 15% are singletons. The source was PBMCs, collected on the day of the yellow fever booster vaccination. These receptors were collected from a man in his thirties or forties who received the YFV17D yellow fever vaccine.

In its sample, this clonotype was seen a few times. The genes are TRBV6-2 or TRBV6-3 and TRBJ1-2; a weak D match, TRBD1 (6 bases). Trimming removed 0 bases at V and 4 bases at J, with 21 bases between. Per germline, CDR1 MNHEY and CDR2 SVGEGT. The CDR3 consists of 18 residues. The CDR3 sequence: CASSYSAIRGQAGYGYTF. Written as DNA, the CDR3 is TGTGCCAGCAGTTACTCGGCCATCAGGGGCCAAGCGGGCTATGGCTACACCTTC.

This clonotype was found many times. This sequence joins TRBV6-2 or TRBV6-3 and TRBJ2-5; either TRBD1 or TRBD2 may supply D (5 bases each). The CDR3 length is 16 residues. Trimming left V 4 bases short and J 2 bases short, with 17 bases between. Germline-derived CDR1 and CDR2 are MNHEY and SVGEGT. For the CDR3, the DNA is TGTGCCAGCAGTTTGGAAGGGACCTCGGGGCAAGAGACCCAGTACTTC. Protein: CASSLEGTSGQETQYF.

This clonotype was seen ten or more times. The gene calls are TRBV12-3 or TRBV12-4 and TRBJ2-6; D is unresolved. The CDR3 runs 15 residues. Trimming left V 1 base short and J 0 bases short, with 4 bases between. The CDR3 reads CASSLGVSGANVLTF. In nucleotides, the CDR3 is TGTGCCAGCAGTTTAGGAGTCTCTGGGGCCAACGTCCTGACTTTC.

This clonotype was recorded a few times. The rearrangement joins TRBV15 to TRBJ2-5; a possible D gene is TRBD2 (5 bases). In germline, CDR1 is LNHNV, CDR2 YYDKDF (reference sequence). The length of the CDR3 is 15 residues. Trimming took 0 bases from V and 4 from J, leaving 12 bases between them. The chain's CDR3 is CATSRERVRGETQYF. The CDR3 DNA sequence: TGTGCCACCAGCAGAGAGAGGGTGCGAGGAGAGACCCAGTACTTC.

CDR3 residues: CSARDPGRANEQYF. In nucleotides, the CDR3 is TGCAGTGCTAGAGATCCAGGGAGGGCCAACGAGCAGTACTTC. The chain carries TRBV20-1 and TRBJ2-7, with 7 bases that match TRBD2. Germline V CDR1 and CDR2: DFQATT, SNEGSKA (reference sequence). V trimming: 0 bases; J trimming: 5 bases; junction bases outside the gene matches: 7. The CDR3 is made up of 14 amino acids.

Many counts were recorded for this clonotype. The chain couples TRBV20-1 to TRBJ2-5; 15 bases match TRBD2. This CDR3 has 15 amino acids. J gave up 7 bases and V 6 bases, and 9 bases lay outside the gene matches. From germline, CDR1 is DFQATT and CDR2 SNEGSKA (reference sequence). The CDR3 loop is CSASGLAGGRATQYF. The CDR3 DNA follows: TGCAGTGCCTCCGGACTAGCGGGAGGGCGGGCGACCCAGTACTTC.

Many counts were recorded for this clonotype. V is TRBV6-2 or TRBV6-3 and J is TRBJ2-1; 7 positions agree with TRBD2. With V trimmed by 6 bases and J by 8 bases, 10 bases remained unmatched. Germline V CDR1 and CDR2: MNHEY, SVGEGT. The CDR3 runs to 14 residues. The CDR3 DNA follows: TGTGCCAGCAGCCCGGGAGGAGAGTCGGATGAGCAGTTCTTC. This encodes CASSPGGESDEQFF.

The chain recombines TRBV15 with TRBJ2-1; D unclear. CDR3 length equals 14 residues. CDR1 and CDR2 (germline): LNHNV, YYDKDF (reference sequence). Deletions cut 2 bases from V and 7 bases from J, with 12 bases between. CDR3 nucleotide sequence: TGTGCCACCAGCAGAAAACTACAGAAAAATGAGCAGTTCTTC. Protein: CATSRKLQKNEQFF.

This clonotype was seen at least ten times. This chain joins TRBV11-2 and TRBJ1-6; tentatively, D is TRBD1 (5 bases). The germline V gene encodes CDR1 SGHAT and CDR2 FQNNGV. The CDR3 is 18 residues long. The ends were cut back, 1 base at V and 7 bases at J, with 20 bases in the middle. Here the CDR3 reads CASSLGAPGTPGNSPLHF. The CDR3 DNA follows: TGTGCCAGCAGCTTAGGAGCGCCGGGGACCCCAGGAAATTCACCCCTCCACTTT.

This clonotype was seen a few times. The chain recombines TRBV5-4 with TRBJ1-4, with D uncertain. The V end lost 4 bases, the J end lost 5 bases, and 6 bases lay between the germline ends. The CDR3 is 12 amino acids. CDR1 and CDR2 from the germline V gene are SGHNT and YYREEE (reference sequence). In DNA, the CDR3 is TGTGCCAGCAGCAGAGAAAATGAAAAACTGTTTTTT. Residues: CASSRENEKLFF.

The rearrangement links TRBV4-3 to TRBJ2-6; D may be TRBD1 (6 bases). The V end was cut by 0 bases, the J end by 2 bases, with 8 bases between. Germline CDR1 LGHNA, CDR2 YSLEER. This CDR3 comprises 16 residues. The CDR3 region is CASSQEGAAGANVLTF. In nucleotides, the CDR3 is TGCGCCAGCAGCCAAGAGGGGGCGGCTGGGGCCAACGTCCTGACTTTC.

The V call is TRBV4-2, the J call TRBJ1-2; D not resolved. The germline V and J ends were trimmed by 0 bases and 5 bases, with 16 bases remaining between them. The CDR3 totals 16 residues. The V gene's germline CDR1 is LGHNA and CDR2 YNFKEQ. CDR3 nucleotide sequence: TGTGCCAGCAGCCAAGAAGGACCGGAATTGAGATATGGCTACACCTTC. Protein: CASSQEGPELRYGYTF.

This clonotype was detected a few times. This chain connects TRBV28 to TRBJ2-3, with 7 bases fitting TRBD1. The ends lost 6 bases at V and 3 bases at J; junction bases unmatched: 6. Germline CDR1 and CDR2: MDHEN and SYDVKM. The CDR3 is made up of 14 amino acids. CDR3 nucleotide sequence: TGTGCCAGCAGAAAAATGACAGGGACAGATACGCAGTATTTT. It translates to CASRKMTGTDTQYF.

This clonotype was found a few times. This rearrangement joins TRBV29-1 to TRBJ2-3; no definite D call. V dropped 3 bases and J dropped 3 bases, with 4 bases sitting between them. Germline V lookup: CDR1 SQVTM, CDR2 ANQGSEA. CDR3 size: 11 residues. The CDR3 nucleotides are TGCAGCGTTGATGGGACAGATACGCAGTATTTT. Translating gives CSVDGTDTQYF.

This clonotype occurred a few times. V gene TRBV27 combines with J gene TRBJ1-2; D not certain. V was shortened by 6 bases and J by 3 bases, with 17 bases between the two germline ends. Per the germline V gene, CDR1 is MNHEY and CDR2 is SMNVEV (reference sequence). The CDR3 is 15 amino acids. CDR3 loop: CASSSLSRADYGYTF. The CDR3 DNA follows: TGTGCCAGCAGCTCCCTTAGTAGGGCCGACTATGGCTACACCTTC.

About this clonotype: Lacking the conserved final phenylalanine or tryptophan, this CDR3 likely reflects a read error. This sequence joins TRBV7-7 and TRBJ2-7; 10 bases map to TRBD1. The trim removed 5 bases at V and 2 bases at J, leaving 6 bases unmatched. Germline V gene data show CDR1 as SSHAT and CDR2 as FNYEAQ (reference sequence). The CDR3 spans 15 residues. The CDR3 spells CASSQGTGEAYEQYY. In DNA, the CDR3 is TGTGCCAGCAGCCAGGGGACAGGGGAAGCCTACGAGCAGTACTAC.

This clonotype was seen many times. J is TRBJ2-7 and V is TRBV20-1; 10 bases match TRBD2. The CDR3 is 16 residues long. J lost 1 base, V lost 3 bases, and 9 bases had no gene match. Germline assignment: CDR1 DFQATT and CDR2 SNEGSKA (reference sequence). Here the CDR3 DNA reads TGCAGTGCTAGTGATCCCCTAGCGGGAGAGTCCTACGAGCAGTACTTC. Translated, it gives CSASDPLAGESYEQYF.

The chain couples TRBV7-2 to TRBJ2-3, with D possibly being TRBD1 or TRBD2 (6 bases each). Trimming left V 1 base short and J 4 bases short, with 15 bases between. The CDR3 extends over 16 amino acids. CDR1 is SGHTA and CDR2 is FQGNSA in the germline V gene. CDR3 DNA sequence: TGTGCCAGCAGCTTAGTACAGGGAGGTGTCTCAGATACGCAGTATTTT. Encoded protein: CASSLVQGGVSDTQYF.

This clonotype was counted many times. The V gene is TRBV7-2, the J gene TRBJ2-3, with unresolved D. Germline V gene lookup returns CDR1 SGHTA and CDR2 FQGNSA. Between the trimmed V and J ends, which lost 3 bases and 2 bases, there was a span of 12 bases. The CDR3 runs 15 residues. The CDR3 nucleotides read TGTGCCAGCAGCTTCCTCGGATGGGACACAGATACGCAGTATTTT. Its translation: CASSFLGWDTDTQYF.

This chain uses TRBV29-1 with TRBJ2-3; D not resolved. The germline V and J ends were trimmed by 4 bases and 1 base, with 12 bases remaining between them. Germline V gene lookup returns CDR1 SQVTM and CDR2 ANQGSEA. There are 14 residues in the CDR3. The CDR3 loop reads CSVVSRGGTDTQYF. CDR3 nucleotide sequence: TGCAGCGTTGTTTCTCGAGGAGGCACAGATACGCAGTATTTT.

The sample holds many counts of this clonotype. This chain links TRBV3-1 with TRBJ2-1, with D uncertain. The CDR3 loop spans 11 amino acids. The V end was cut by 5 bases, the J end by 4 bases, with 3 bases between. Germline V gene data show CDR1 as LGHDT and CDR2 as YNNKEL (reference sequence). CDR3 region: CASSVYNEQFF. The CDR3 bases are TGTGCCAGCAGCGTATACAATGAGCAGTTCTTC.

The chain links TRBV28 to TRBJ2-1; D is perhaps TRBD1 or TRBD2 (5 bases each). Trimming shortened V by 2 bases and J by 8 bases, and 13 bases separated the two germline ends. CDR3 length equals 14 residues. The germline V gene has CDR1 MDHEN and CDR2 SYDVKM. CDR3 sequence: CASSLISGSHEQFF. Here the CDR3 DNA reads TGTGCCAGCAGTTTAATCTCAGGGAGTCATGAGCAGTTCTTC.

This clonotype was recorded at least ten times. The gene calls are TRBV7-2 and TRBJ2-7; 10 bases line up with TRBD2. In germline, CDR1 is SGHTA, CDR2 FQGNSA. The CDR3 consists of 16 residues. Unmatched junction bases numbered 9, after V lost 5 bases and J lost 2 bases. CDR3 DNA sequence: TGTGCCAGCAGCCCCCGACTAGCGGGCCTCACCTACGAGCAGTACTTC. Its translation: CASSPRLAGLTYEQYF.

The chain uses TRBV5-1 and TRBJ2-5; 7 positions match TRBD1. There are 14 residues in the CDR3. V lost 5 bases to trimming and J lost 5 bases; unmatched junction nucleotides: 9. The V gene's germline CDR1 is SGHRS and CDR2 YFSETQ. The CDR3 region has the DNA TGCGCCAGCAGGCCCGTAGGGGGCGACGAGACCCAGTACTTC. Its protein is CASRPVGGDETQYF.

The gene calls are TRBV6-2 or TRBV6-3 and TRBJ2-1, with 11 bases aligning to TRBD2. V lost 0 bases, J lost 5 bases, and 6 bases stayed unmatched. The germline gives CDR1 MNHEY, CDR2 SVGEGT. The CDR3 is 17 amino acids. As DNA, the CDR3 is TGTGCCAGCAGTTACTCGCTAATAGCGGGAGGGGACAATGAGCAGTTCTTC. Translation gives CASSYSLIAGGDNEQFF.